This TCR beta chain is from a study of metastatic and nonmetastatic thyroid tumors. Whole-study findings and limits: Reportedly, malignant thyroid tumors had significantly higher TCR beta diversity than benign nodules, in blood and tumor.

Study processing details: Between-group CDR3 differences, defined by clinicopathological status, yielded a distant-metastasis classifier for papillary thyroid cancer. TCRdb used MiXCR to call clones anew from the PCR reads. The V and J calls follow TCRdb's processing rather than the paper's. The sample lists some 15,000 clones, about 25% occurring once. The CDR3 has 15 amino acids. Germline lookup yields CDR1 MRHNA and CDR2 SNTAGT. The J segment lost 3 bases and the V segment lost 0 bases, leaving 0 bases of the junction unmatched. This clone was detected many times. Its antigen is as yet unknown. Additional DNA sequences in this sample encode the identical CDR3. There were no patients who had received any treatment before thyroid surgery.

V usage is TRBV6-4 and J usage is TRBJ2-1, with 9 bases aligning to TRBD1. The sample consisted of blood. The sequence came from a male donor with papillary thyroid cancer or a benign thyroid nodule (not recorded which). Some clones in this sample may be carry-over from other donors' samples. The CDR3 reads CASSDSTGGYNEQFF. The CDR3, as DNA: TGTGCCAGCAGTGACTCGACAGGGGGCTACAATGAGCAGTTCTTC.